Listed here is a single T cell receptor beta chain. The antigen is unknown. The data were taken from a study of long-term antiretroviral therapy in people with HIV. Sequencing relied on immunoSEQ assay v3.0, run at survey level. Data came from immunoSEQ multiplex PCR; TCRdb stores just in-frame clones and leaves some out. The sample includes tens of thousands of clones, about 80% of them seen just once. Ahead of DNA extraction, samples held about 0.95-11 million cryopreserved PBMC each. Findings and caveats of the study: Controls had broader CDR3 length ranges than HIV repertoires did.

From germline, CDR1 is SNHLY and CDR2 FYNNEI. The V end lost 9 bases, the J end lost 6 bases, and 14 bases lay between the germline ends. CDR3 size: 12 residues. The chain recombines TRBV2 with TRBJ1-2, with TRBD1 as a possible D gene (6 bases). Specimen: unsorted PBMCs, collected 1.1 years before starting antiretroviral therapy. The origin of this receptor is a woman aged 40 to 50 with HIV. In DNA form, the CDR3 reads TGTGCCAGTATACAGGGTACGGATGGCTACACCTTC. This codes for CASIQGTDGYTF.